A selection of T cell receptor beta chains follows, all from one sample in a study of T cells in Graves' hyperthyroidism and ophthalmopathy. TCRdb processed the multiplex PCR reads anew with MiXCR; each CDR3 protein has one entry. The data hold around 500,000 distinct CDR3 sequences, with over 13% observed a single time. Sequenced sample: blood. These TCRs come from a woman younger than 30 with Graves' hyperthyroidism. Each CDR3 is given with its conserved first and last residue. The D gene is left open where the match is weak. Rows give clone size only sometimes, using once, few, many, or a class for an expanded clone.

v_call: TRBV5-1
clone_size: NA
d_call: NA
j_call: TRBJ2-5
cdr3_aa: CASSLGGPVLAEETQYF
cdr3_nt: TGCGCCAGCAGCTTGGGGGGGCCCGTTCTGGCTGAGGAGACCCAGTACTTC

v_call: TRBV6-1
clone_size: many
d_call: TRBD1
j_call: TRBJ2-5
cdr3_aa: CASSPGQGAKTQYF
cdr3_nt: TGTGCCAGCAGCCCCGGACAGGGGGCGAAGACCCAGTACTTC

v_call: TRBV20-1
clone_size: many
d_call: TRBD1
j_call: TRBJ1-2
cdr3_aa: CSARVLGRTGGYGYTF
cdr3_nt: TGCAGTGCTAGAGTACTTGGGAGGACAGGCGGCTATGGCTACACCTTC

v_call: TRBV19
clone_size: NA
d_call: NA
j_call: TRBJ1-2
cdr3_aa: CASSIKLGGVGYTF
cdr3_nt: TGTGCCAGTAGTATAAAATTGGGAGGGGTCGGCTACACCTTC

v_call: TRBV30
clone_size: NA
d_call: NA
j_call: TRBJ1-1
cdr3_aa: CAWSPNLNTEAFF
cdr3_nt: TGTGCCTGGAGTCCCAACCTGAACACTGAAGCTTTCTTT

v_call: TRBV7-2
clone_size: many
d_call: NA
j_call: TRBJ2-1
cdr3_aa: CASTREWGNEQFF
cdr3_nt: TGTGCCAGCACCCGGGAGTGGGGAAATGAGCAGTTCTTC

v_call: TRBV5-1
clone_size: many
d_call: NA
j_call: TRBJ2-3
cdr3_aa: CASSLEGRGATDTQYF
cdr3_nt: TGCGCCAGCAGCTTGGAGGGAAGGGGGGCCACAGATACGCAGTATTTT

v_call: TRBV20-1
clone_size: many
d_call: TRBD1
j_call: TRBJ1-2
cdr3_aa: CSATQGARGPNGYTF
cdr3_nt: TGCAGTGCTACGCAGGGGGCACGCGGGCCGAATGGCTACACCTTC

v_call: TRBV5-1
clone_size: many
d_call: NA
j_call: TRBJ2-1
cdr3_aa: CASSLASAHEQFF
cdr3_nt: TGCGCCAGCAGCTTGGCTAGCGCCCATGAGCAGTTCTTC

v_call: TRBV12-3/TRBV12-4
clone_size: many
d_call: NA
j_call: TRBJ1-2
cdr3_aa: CASRTNYGYTF
cdr3_nt: TGTGCCAGCAGGACTAACTATGGCTACACCTTC

v_call: TRBV12-3/TRBV12-4
clone_size: many
d_call: NA
j_call: TRBJ1-3
cdr3_aa: CASSLQIRAGNTIYF
cdr3_nt: TGTGCCAGCAGTCTCCAAATAAGGGCTGGAAACACCATATATTTT

v_call: TRBV18
clone_size: many
d_call: NA
j_call: TRBJ1-3
cdr3_aa: CASSPPNSGNTIYF
cdr3_nt: TGTGCCAGCTCACCACCCAATTCTGGAAACACCATATATTTT

v_call: TRBV6-1
clone_size: few
d_call: NA
j_call: TRBJ2-3
cdr3_aa: CASRHGETQYF
cdr3_nt: TGTGCCAGCCGACATGGGGAGACGCAGTATTTT

v_call: TRBV2
clone_size: few
d_call: TRBD2
j_call: TRBJ2-1
cdr3_aa: CASSEGGGGYNEQFF
cdr3_nt: TGTGCCAGCAGTGAAGGGGGGGGGGGCTACAATGAGCAGTTCTTC

v_call: TRBV6-1
clone_size: NA
d_call: NA
j_call: TRBJ2-1
cdr3_aa: CASRRTEQGISHEQFF
cdr3_nt: TGTGCCAGCAGGAGAACCGAGCAGGGGATATCGCATGAGCAGTTCTTC

v_call: TRBV11-1
clone_size: many
d_call: TRBD2
j_call: TRBJ2-3
cdr3_aa: CASSGTSASTDTQYF
cdr3_nt: TGTGCCAGCAGCGGGACTAGCGCGAGCACAGATACGCAGTATTTT

v_call: TRBV20-1
clone_size: few
d_call: NA
j_call: TRBJ1-1
cdr3_aa: CSARLVGGRTEAFF
cdr3_nt: TGCAGTGCTCGCCTGGTTGGGGGTCGGACTGAAGCTTTCTTT

v_call: TRBV27
clone_size: many
d_call: NA
j_call: TRBJ2-1
cdr3_aa: CASSFGPVNEQFF
cdr3_nt: TGTGCCAGCAGTTTCGGGCCCGTCAATGAGCAGTTCTTC

v_call: TRBV19
clone_size: few
d_call: NA
j_call: TRBJ2-7
cdr3_aa: CASSIYIGLYEQYF
cdr3_nt: TGTGCCAGTAGTATTTATATTGGACTGTACGAGCAGTACTTC

v_call: TRBV19
clone_size: NA
d_call: TRBD1
j_call: TRBJ2-1
cdr3_aa: CASSKLNQGAAEQFF
cdr3_nt: TGTGCCAGTAGTAAACTCAATCAGGGGGCAGCTGAGCAGTTCTTC

v_call: TRBV19
clone_size: many
d_call: NA
j_call: TRBJ2-1
cdr3_aa: CASTPFSSYNEQFF
cdr3_nt: TGTGCCAGTACCCCATTCAGCTCCTACAATGAGCAGTTCTTC

v_call: TRBV20-1
clone_size: many
d_call: TRBD1
j_call: TRBJ2-5
cdr3_aa: CSALGTGKRETQYF
cdr3_nt: TGCAGTGCTCTCGGGACAGGGAAGAGGGAGACCCAGTACTTC

v_call: TRBV12-3/TRBV12-4
clone_size: many
d_call: TRBD1
j_call: TRBJ1-2
cdr3_aa: CASSPRQGDYGYTF
cdr3_nt: TGTGCCAGCAGTCCCAGACAGGGGGACTATGGCTACACCTTC

v_call: TRBV10-3
clone_size: NA
d_call: TRBD2
j_call: TRBJ2-1
cdr3_aa: CASGPLAGSQFFDEQFF
cdr3_nt: TGTGCCTCCGGGCCGCTAGCGGGTTCCCAGTTTTTCGATGAGCAGTTCTTC

v_call: TRBV5-1
clone_size: many
d_call: NA
j_call: TRBJ2-5
cdr3_aa: CASSYLPGLLYQETQYF
cdr3_nt: TGCGCCAGCAGCTACTTACCGGGACTCCTGTACCAAGAGACCCAGTACTTC

v_call: TRBV7-6
clone_size: many
d_call: NA
j_call: TRBJ1-6
cdr3_aa: CASSSTRLQGDLHF
cdr3_nt: TGTGCCAGCAGCTCGACTCGCCTACAGGGCGACCTCCACTTT

v_call: TRBV24-1
clone_size: many
d_call: NA
j_call: TRBJ2-2
cdr3_aa: CATSDFPGTGELFF
cdr3_nt: TGTGCCACCAGTGATTTTCCAGGCACCGGGGAGCTGTTTTTT

v_call: TRBV11-2
clone_size: many
d_call: NA
j_call: TRBJ1-1
cdr3_aa: CASSPRTNTEAFF
cdr3_nt: TGTGCCAGCAGCCCGAGAACAAACACTGAAGCTTTCTTT

v_call: TRBV14
clone_size: NA
d_call: TRBD1
j_call: TRBJ2-7
cdr3_aa: CASSQGTGIYEQYF
cdr3_nt: TGTGCCAGCAGCCAAGGGACAGGGATCTACGAGCAGTACTTC

v_call: TRBV24-1
clone_size: many
d_call: TRBD1
j_call: TRBJ2-7
cdr3_aa: CATSDPRDSKDEQYF
cdr3_nt: TGTGCCACCAGTGATCCCCGGGACAGTAAAGACGAGCAGTACTTC

v_call: TRBV6-5
clone_size: NA
d_call: NA
j_call: TRBJ1-1
cdr3_aa: CASSYFQDTTVEAFF
cdr3_nt: TGTGCCAGCAGTTACTTTCAGGACACGACTGTTGAAGCTTTCTTT

v_call: TRBV6-2/TRBV6-3
clone_size: many
d_call: TRBD1
j_call: TRBJ2-1
cdr3_aa: CASSSGTGWNEQFF
cdr3_nt: TGTGCCAGCAGTTCCGGGACAGGGTGGAATGAGCAGTTCTTC

v_call: TRBV27
clone_size: many
d_call: TRBD2
j_call: TRBJ2-1
cdr3_aa: CASSPSGSSYNEQFF
cdr3_nt: TGTGCCAGCAGCCCAAGCGGGAGTTCCTACAATGAGCAGTTCTTC

v_call: TRBV6-1
clone_size: NA
d_call: TRBD2
j_call: TRBJ2-3
cdr3_aa: CASRRLAGEWDTQYF
cdr3_nt: TGTGCCAGCCGAAGACTAGCGGGAGAGTGGGATACGCAGTATTTT

v_call: TRBV6-5
clone_size: NA
d_call: NA
j_call: TRBJ2-2
cdr3_aa: CASSYPRGAGEPGELLF
cdr3_nt: TGTGCCAGCAGTTACCCCCGGGGGGCGGGAGAGCCCGGGGAGCTGCTTTTT

v_call: TRBV13
clone_size: many
d_call: TRBD2
j_call: TRBJ2-1
cdr3_aa: CASSSGLEYNEQFF
cdr3_nt: TGTGCCAGCAGCTCGGGACTAGAATACAATGAGCAGTTCTTC

v_call: TRBV15
clone_size: many
d_call: NA
j_call: TRBJ1-1
cdr3_aa: CATGETENTEAFF
cdr3_nt: TGTGCCACCGGTGAGACGGAGAACACTGAAGCTTTCTTT

v_call: TRBV20-1
clone_size: NA
d_call: TRBD2
j_call: TRBJ2-1
cdr3_aa: CSAAGGTSGRSEQFF
cdr3_nt: TGCAGTGCAGCTGGGGGGACTAGCGGGAGAAGTGAGCAGTTCTTC

v_call: TRBV2
clone_size: many
d_call: NA
j_call: TRBJ2-5
cdr3_aa: CASTEGGLSGETQYF
cdr3_nt: TGTGCCAGCACCGAGGGGGGCCTTAGTGGGGAGACCCAGTACTTC

v_call: TRBV7-9
clone_size: NA
d_call: NA
j_call: TRBJ1-4
cdr3_aa: CASSLGIGPTNEKLFF
cdr3_nt: TGTGCCAGCAGCTTAGGGATAGGGCCAACTAATGAAAAACTGTTTTTT